Listed below are T cell receptor beta chains from one sample, sequenced in a study of T cells in Graves' hyperthyroidism and ophthalmopathy. TCRdb re-analysed the multiplex PCR reads in MiXCR, keeping a single row per CDR3 protein. The sample yields around 600,000 distinct CDR3 sequences, 15% to 19% seen once. The material sequenced was blood. The receptors were sampled from a woman aged 25 to 45 with Graves' hyperthyroidism. Both conserved end residues are part of each CDR3. The D gene is left open where the match is weak. Size is stated for part of the rows, as once, few or many counts, or as a class when the clone is expanded.

CASSLDGANEKLFF,TGTGCCAGCAGCTTAGATGGGGCTAATGAAAAACTGTTTTTT,.,TRBJ1-4,.,TRBV7-9
CSAALTNEQFF,TGCAGTGCGGCTCTCACCAATGAGCAGTTCTTC,.,TRBJ2-1,.,TRBV20-1
CASSEGQTASNQPQHF,TGTGCCAGCAGTGAAGGGCAAACAGCTAGCAATCAGCCCCAGCATTTT,many,TRBJ1-5,.,TRBV2
CSASGLAGGPSSYEQYF,TGCAGTGCCTCGGGACTAGCGGGAGGGCCGTCCTCCTACGAGCAGTACTTC,.,TRBJ2-7,TRBD2,TRBV20-1
CASRTSAYEQYF,TGTGCCTCGAGGACTAGCGCCTACGAGCAGTACTTC,many,TRBJ2-7,TRBD2,TRBV5-1
CARGLDAYYNEQFF,TGTGCTAGAGGTTTGGACGCCTACTACAATGAGCAGTTCTTC,few,TRBJ2-1,.,TRBV12-5
CAWDRGRSYEQYF,TGTGCCTGGGACAGGGGCCGGTCCTACGAGCAGTACTTC,many,TRBJ2-7,TRBD1,TRBV30
CSAAGDASYEQYF,TGCAGTGCCGCCGGGGACGCTTCCTACGAGCAGTACTTC,many,TRBJ2-7,.,TRBV20-1
CASRIGGRGRGDTQYF,TGTGCCAGCAGAATCGGAGGCAGGGGGCGCGGAGATACGCAGTATTTT,many,TRBJ2-3,TRBD1,TRBV28
CASSYASSYNEQFF,TGTGCCAGCAGTTATGCTAGCTCCTACAATGAGCAGTTCTTC,many,TRBJ2-1,.,TRBV6-2/TRBV6-3
CASRGTGWPEAFF,TGTGCCAGCAGGGGGACAGGGTGGCCTGAAGCTTTCTTT,many,TRBJ1-1,TRBD1,TRBV6-1
CASTSGTGRIPYGYTF,TGTGCCAGCACCTCCGGGACAGGGAGAATCCCTTACGGCTACACCTTC,.,TRBJ1-2,TRBD1,TRBV27
CASSQDPLAADQETQYF,TGTGCCAGCAGCCAAGATCCCCTAGCGGCAGACCAAGAGACCCAGTACTTC,few,TRBJ2-5,TRBD2,TRBV4-2
CASSRTGGRDSGSTDTQYF,TGTGCCAGCAGTAGGACAGGGGGCAGAGATAGCGGGAGCACAGATACGCAGTATTTT,many,TRBJ2-3,TRBD1,TRBV2
CASSSTGENSPLHF,TGTGCCAGCAGCTCGACAGGGGAGAATTCACCCCTCCACTTT,.,TRBJ1-6,TRBD1,TRBV5-5
CASGLVPVAVTDTQYF,TGTGCTAGTGGTTTGGTACCGGTAGCGGTCACAGATACGCAGTATTTT,.,TRBJ2-3,.,TRBV12-5
CASSKGTDNQPQHF,TGTGCCAGCAGTAAAGGGACAGACAATCAGCCCCAGCATTTT,.,TRBJ1-5,TRBD1,TRBV6-1
CASSELQTQYF,TGTGCCAGCAGCGAACTGCAGACGCAGTATTTT,few,TRBJ2-3,.,TRBV7-2
CAISGGSATFAGDTDTQYF,TGTGCCATCAGTGGGGGAAGCGCCACCTTCGCCGGAGACACAGATACGCAGTATTTT,many,TRBJ2-3,.,TRBV10-3
CSAKRVTNTGELFF,TGCAGTGCCAAGCGGGTGACGAACACCGGGGAGCTGTTTTTT,many,TRBJ2-2,.,TRBV20-1
CASSLALAGVSNEQFF,TGCGCCAGCAGCTTGGCCTTAGCGGGAGTTAGTAATGAGCAGTTCTTC,few,TRBJ2-1,TRBD2,TRBV5-1
CASREYTSSYNEQFF,TGTGCCAGCAGGGAGTACACGAGCTCCTACAATGAGCAGTTCTTC,many,TRBJ2-1,.,TRBV6-1
CASSLERPTSGRVGQETQYF,TGTGCCAGCAGCTTGGAGCGGCCGACTAGCGGGAGGGTTGGGCAAGAGACCCAGTACTTC,.,TRBJ2-5,TRBD2,TRBV5-6
CASSVWDKNTGELFF,TGTGCCAGCAGCGTTTGGGACAAGAACACCGGGGAGCTGTTTTTT,few,TRBJ2-2,.,TRBV9
CASSLFVGSNEKLFF,TGTGCCAGCAGCTTATTCGTTGGGTCTAATGAAAAACTGTTTTTT,.,TRBJ1-4,.,TRBV7-9
CASTTLAGAFYNEQFF,TGCGCCAGCACCACACTAGCGGGAGCCTTCTACAATGAGCAGTTCTTC,few,TRBJ2-1,TRBD2,TRBV10-2
CSVGNRGEPQHF,TGCAGCGTGGGGAACAGGGGCGAGCCCCAGCATTTT,few,TRBJ1-5,TRBD1,TRBV29-1
CASSPEEQPPYEQYF,TGTGCCAGCTCACCGGAGGAGCAGCCCCCCTACGAGCAGTACTTC,few,TRBJ2-7,.,TRBV18
CASSLLAAYEQYF,TGTGCCAGCAGTTTACTAGCGGCCTACGAGCAGTACTTC,many,TRBJ2-7,TRBD2,TRBV28
CAWSVRWYFNEQFF,TGTGCCTGGAGTGTACGTTGGTACTTCAATGAGCAGTTCTTC,many,TRBJ2-1,.,TRBV30
CASSPQGGLINEQFF,TGTGCCAGCAGCCCCCAGGGGGGTTTAATAAATGAGCAGTTCTTC,.,TRBJ2-1,.,TRBV14
CSVDRQDFGAFF,TGCAGCGTTGATCGGCAGGATTTTGGAGCTTTCTTT,once,TRBJ1-1,.,TRBV29-1
CASRTGQGLYNEQFF,TGTGCCAGCAGGACCGGACAGGGGCTCTACAATGAGCAGTTCTTC,.,TRBJ2-1,TRBD1,TRBV6-1
CASSPRTGTGEQYF,TGTGCCAGCAGCCCCCGGACAGGAACGGGAGAGCAGTACTTC,few,TRBJ2-7,TRBD1,TRBV11-2
CAWSARGLVANEQYF,TGTGCCTGGAGTGCACGGGGACTAGTCGCGAACGAGCAGTACTTC,.,TRBJ2-7,TRBD2,TRBV30
CASSLDGGNSYNEQFF,TGTGCCAGCAGCTTAGATGGCGGGAACTCCTACAATGAGCAGTTCTTC,many,TRBJ2-1,.,TRBV7-9
CASSPRTTPEAFF,TGTGCCAGTAGTCCGCGGACAACCCCTGAAGCTTTCTTT,.,TRBJ1-1,.,TRBV19
CASSLWSGGQDTQYF,TGTGCCAGCAGCTTATGGTCAGGGGGCCAAGATACGCAGTATTTT,.,TRBJ2-3,TRBD1,TRBV13
CSAESTGVEGYQPQHF,TGCAGTGCCGAGTCGACGGGGGTGGAGGGGTATCAGCCCCAGCATTTT,few,TRBJ1-5,.,TRBV20-1
CASSSYVTGGEQYF,TGTGCCAGCAGCTCATACGTGACTGGTGGCGAGCAGTACTTC,many,TRBJ2-7,.,TRBV11-1
CASSPRGLAGTGELFF,TGTGCCAGCAGCCCTAGGGGACTAGCGGGTACCGGGGAGCTGTTTTTT,few,TRBJ2-2,TRBD2,TRBV7-7
CASSASRDTQYF,TGTGCCAGCAGCGCCAGCCGTGATACGCAGTATTTT,.,TRBJ2-3,.,TRBV9
CASSIATSGVFDEQFF,TGTGCCAGTAGTATAGCGACTAGCGGGGTCTTCGATGAGCAGTTCTTC,.,TRBJ2-1,TRBD2,TRBV19